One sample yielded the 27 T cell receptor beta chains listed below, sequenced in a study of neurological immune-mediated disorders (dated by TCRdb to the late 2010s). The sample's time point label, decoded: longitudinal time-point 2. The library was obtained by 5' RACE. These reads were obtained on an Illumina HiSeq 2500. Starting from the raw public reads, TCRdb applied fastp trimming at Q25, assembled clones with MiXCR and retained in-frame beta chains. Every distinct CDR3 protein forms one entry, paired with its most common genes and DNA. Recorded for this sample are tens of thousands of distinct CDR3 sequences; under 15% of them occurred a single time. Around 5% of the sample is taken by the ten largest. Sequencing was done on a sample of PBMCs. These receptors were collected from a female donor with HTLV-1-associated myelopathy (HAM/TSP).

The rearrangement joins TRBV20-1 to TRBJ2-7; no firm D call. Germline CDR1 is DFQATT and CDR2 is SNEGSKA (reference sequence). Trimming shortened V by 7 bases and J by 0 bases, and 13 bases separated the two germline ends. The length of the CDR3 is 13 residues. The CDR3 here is CSGLSENSYEQYF. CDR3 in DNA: TGCAGTGGACTTTCGGAGAACTCCTACGAGCAGTACTTC.

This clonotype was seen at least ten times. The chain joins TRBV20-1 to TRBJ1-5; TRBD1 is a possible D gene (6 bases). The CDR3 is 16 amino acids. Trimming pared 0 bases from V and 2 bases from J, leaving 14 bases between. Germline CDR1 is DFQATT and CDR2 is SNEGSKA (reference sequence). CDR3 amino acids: CSARDGGGAGNQPQHF. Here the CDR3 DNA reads TGCAGTGCTAGAGATGGAGGGGGAGCAGGCAATCAGCCCCAGCATTTT.

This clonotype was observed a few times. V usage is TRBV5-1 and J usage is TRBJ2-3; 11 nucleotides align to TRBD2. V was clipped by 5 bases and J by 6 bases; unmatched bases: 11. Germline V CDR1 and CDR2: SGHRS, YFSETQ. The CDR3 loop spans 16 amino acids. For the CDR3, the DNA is TGCGCCAGCAGAAGAGGTAGCGGGGGGGCCGAGGATACGCAGTATTTT. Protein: CASRRGSGGAEDTQYF.

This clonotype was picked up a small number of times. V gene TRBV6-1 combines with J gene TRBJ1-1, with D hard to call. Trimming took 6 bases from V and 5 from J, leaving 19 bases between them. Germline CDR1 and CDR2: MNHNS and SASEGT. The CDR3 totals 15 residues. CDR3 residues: CASSAGRKGLTEAFF. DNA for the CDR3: TGTGCCAGCAGCGCAGGACGGAAGGGATTAACTGAAGCTTTCTTT.

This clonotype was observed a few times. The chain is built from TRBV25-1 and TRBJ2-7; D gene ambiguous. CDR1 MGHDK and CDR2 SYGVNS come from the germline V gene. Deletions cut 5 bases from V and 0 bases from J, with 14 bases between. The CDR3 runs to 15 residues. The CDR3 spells CASSPLVVGSYEQYF. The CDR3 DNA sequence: TGTGCCAGCAGTCCCCTGGTAGTCGGCTCCTACGAGCAGTACTTC.

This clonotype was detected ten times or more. CDR3 residues: CSTPTGGTANNEQFF. CDR3 in DNA: TGCAGTACCCCGACGGGCGGGACCGCAAACAATGAGCAGTTCTTC. This chain links TRBV20-1 with TRBJ2-1; weak D call: TRBD2 (6 bases). The germline V and J ends were trimmed by 8 bases and 5 bases, with 22 bases remaining between them. Germline V gives CDR1 DFQATT, CDR2 SNEGSKA (reference sequence). The CDR3 length is 15 residues.

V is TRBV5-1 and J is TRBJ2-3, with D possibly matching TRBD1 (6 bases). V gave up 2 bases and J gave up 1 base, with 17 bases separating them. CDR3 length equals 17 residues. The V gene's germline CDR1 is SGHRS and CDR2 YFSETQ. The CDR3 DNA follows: TGCGCCAGCAGCTTTCGGGTTGAGGGGGTCGGCACAGATACGCAGTATTTT. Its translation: CASSFRVEGVGTDTQYF.

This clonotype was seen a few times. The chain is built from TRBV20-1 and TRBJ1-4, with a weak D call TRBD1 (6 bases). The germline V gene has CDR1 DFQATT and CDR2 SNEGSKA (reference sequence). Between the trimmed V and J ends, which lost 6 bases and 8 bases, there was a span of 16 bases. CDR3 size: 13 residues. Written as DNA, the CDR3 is TGCAGTGCCCCGGGGACAATTGGGGAAAAACTGTTTTTT. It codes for CSAPGTIGEKLFF.

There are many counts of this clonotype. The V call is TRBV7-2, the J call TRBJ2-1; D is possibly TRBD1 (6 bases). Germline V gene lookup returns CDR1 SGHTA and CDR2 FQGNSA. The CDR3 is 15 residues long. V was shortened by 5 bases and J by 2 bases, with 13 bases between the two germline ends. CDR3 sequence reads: CASSPGQSPYNEQFF. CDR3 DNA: TGTGCCAGCAGCCCTGGACAGAGTCCCTACAATGAGCAGTTCTTC.

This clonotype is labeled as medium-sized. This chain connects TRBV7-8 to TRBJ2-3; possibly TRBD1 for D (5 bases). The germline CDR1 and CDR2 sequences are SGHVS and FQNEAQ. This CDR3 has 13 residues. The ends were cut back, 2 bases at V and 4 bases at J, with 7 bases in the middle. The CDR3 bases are TGTGCCAGCAGCTTATCCAGGGCAGATACGCAGTATTTT. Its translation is CASSLSRADTQYF. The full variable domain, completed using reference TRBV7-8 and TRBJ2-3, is GAGVSQSPRYKVAKRGQDVALRCDPISGHVSLFWYQQALGQGPEFLTYFQNEAQLDKSGLPSDRFFAERPEGSVSTLKIQRTQQEDSAVYLCASSLSRADTQYFGPGTRLTVL.

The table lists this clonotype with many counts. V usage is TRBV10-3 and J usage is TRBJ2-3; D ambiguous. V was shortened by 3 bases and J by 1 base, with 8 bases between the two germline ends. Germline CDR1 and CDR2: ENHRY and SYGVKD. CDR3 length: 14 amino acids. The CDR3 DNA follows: TGTGCCATCAGTGATTGGCCCCGCACAGATACGCAGTATTTT. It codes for CAISDWPRTDTQYF.

CDR3: CASSRSGATDTQYF. The CDR3, as DNA: TGTGCCAGCAGCCGTAGCGGGGCGACAGATACGCAGTATTTT. The V gene is TRBV7-9, the J gene TRBJ2-3; TRBD2 matches 8 bases. The V gene end was trimmed by 5 bases and the J gene end by 3 bases; junction bases not matched to a gene: 4. This CDR3 spans 14 amino acids. Germline CDR1 and CDR2: SEHNR and FQNEAQ (reference sequence).

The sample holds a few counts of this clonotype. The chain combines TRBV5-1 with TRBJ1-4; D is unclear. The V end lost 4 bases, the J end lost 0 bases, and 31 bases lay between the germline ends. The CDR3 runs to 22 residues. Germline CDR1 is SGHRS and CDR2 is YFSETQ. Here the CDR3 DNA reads TGCGCCAGCAGCACCTCCGCTGAAGGCGGCAGCGGAAAACGCGCAACTAATGAAAAACTGTTTTTT. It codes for CASSTSAEGGSGKRATNEKLFF.

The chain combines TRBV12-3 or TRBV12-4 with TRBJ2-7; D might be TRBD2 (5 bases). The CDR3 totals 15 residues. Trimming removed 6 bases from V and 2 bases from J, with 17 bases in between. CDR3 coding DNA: TGTGCCAGCAGCACCGGGATGGGGATCCCCTACGAGCAGTACTTC. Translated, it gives CASSTGMGIPYEQYF.

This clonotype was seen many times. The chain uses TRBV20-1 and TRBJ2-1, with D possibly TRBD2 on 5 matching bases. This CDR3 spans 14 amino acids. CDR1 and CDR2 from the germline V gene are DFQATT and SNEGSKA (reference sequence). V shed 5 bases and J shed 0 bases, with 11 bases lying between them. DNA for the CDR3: TGCAGTGCTCAAAGGAGGAGCTCCTACAATGAGCAGTTCTTC. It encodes CSAQRRSSYNEQFF.

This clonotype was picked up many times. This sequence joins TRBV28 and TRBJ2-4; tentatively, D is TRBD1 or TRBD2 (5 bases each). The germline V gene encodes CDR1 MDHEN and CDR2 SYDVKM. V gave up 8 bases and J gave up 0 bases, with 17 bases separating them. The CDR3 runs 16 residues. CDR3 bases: TGTGCCAGCGGATACTACAGGACTTTAGCCAAAAACATTCAGTACTTC. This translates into CASGYYRTLAKNIQYF.

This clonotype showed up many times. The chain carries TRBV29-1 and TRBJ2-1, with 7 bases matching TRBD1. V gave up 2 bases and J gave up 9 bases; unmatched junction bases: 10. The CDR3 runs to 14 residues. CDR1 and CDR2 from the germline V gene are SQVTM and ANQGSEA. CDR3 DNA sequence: TGCAGCGTTGAACCGGGACAGAAACCAACTGAGCAGTTCTTC. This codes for CSVEPGQKPTEQFF.

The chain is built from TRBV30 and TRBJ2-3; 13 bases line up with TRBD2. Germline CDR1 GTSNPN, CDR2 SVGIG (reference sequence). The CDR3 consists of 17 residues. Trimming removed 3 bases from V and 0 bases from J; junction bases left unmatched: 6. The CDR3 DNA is TGTGCCTGGAGCTCCGGGACTAGCGGGGTGAGCACAGATACGCAGTATTTT. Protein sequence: CAWSSGTSGVSTDTQYF. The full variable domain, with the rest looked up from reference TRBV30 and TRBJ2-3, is SQTIHQWPATLVQPVGSPLSLECTVEGTSNPNLYWYRQAAGRGLQLLFYSVGIGQISSEVPQNLSASRPQDRQFILSSKKLLLSDSGFYLCAWSSGTSGVSTDTQYFGPGTRLTVL.

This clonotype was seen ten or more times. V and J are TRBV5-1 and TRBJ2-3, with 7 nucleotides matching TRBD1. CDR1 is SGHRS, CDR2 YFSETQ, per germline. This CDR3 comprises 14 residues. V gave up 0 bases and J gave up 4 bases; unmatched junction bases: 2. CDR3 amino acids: CASSLEQGPDTQYF. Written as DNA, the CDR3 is TGCGCCAGCAGCTTGGAACAGGGGCCAGATACGCAGTATTTT.

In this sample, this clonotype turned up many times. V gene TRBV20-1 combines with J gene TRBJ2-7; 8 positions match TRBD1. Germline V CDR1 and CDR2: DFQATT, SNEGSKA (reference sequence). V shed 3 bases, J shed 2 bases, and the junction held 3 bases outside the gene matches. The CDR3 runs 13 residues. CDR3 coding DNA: TGCAGTGCTAGGCTGACAGGGGCCTACGAGCAGTACTTC. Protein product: CSARLTGAYEQYF.

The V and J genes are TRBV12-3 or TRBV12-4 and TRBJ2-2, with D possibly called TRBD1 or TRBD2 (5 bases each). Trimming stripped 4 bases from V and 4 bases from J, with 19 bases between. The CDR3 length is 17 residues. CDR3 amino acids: CASSSPLGYGGTGELFF. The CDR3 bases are TGTGCCAGCAGTTCCCCGCTCGGGTATGGGGGCACCGGGGAGCTGTTTTTT.

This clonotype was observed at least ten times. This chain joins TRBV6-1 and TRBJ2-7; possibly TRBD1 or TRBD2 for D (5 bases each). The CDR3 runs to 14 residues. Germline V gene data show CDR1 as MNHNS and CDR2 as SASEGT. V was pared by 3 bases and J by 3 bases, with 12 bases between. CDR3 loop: CASSETGTVYEQYF. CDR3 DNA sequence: TGTGCCAGCAGTGAGACCGGGACCGTCTACGAGCAGTACTTC.

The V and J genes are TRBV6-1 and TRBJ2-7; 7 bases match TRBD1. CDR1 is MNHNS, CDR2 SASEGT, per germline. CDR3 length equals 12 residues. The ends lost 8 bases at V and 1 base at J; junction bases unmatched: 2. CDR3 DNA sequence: TGTGCCAGCGAGGGACAGTCCTACGAGCAGTACTTC. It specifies CASEGQSYEQYF.

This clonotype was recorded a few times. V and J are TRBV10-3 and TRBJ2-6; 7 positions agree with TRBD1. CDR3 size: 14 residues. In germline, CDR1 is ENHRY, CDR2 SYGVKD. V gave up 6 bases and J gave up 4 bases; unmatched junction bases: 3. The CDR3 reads CAISTGAGANVLTF. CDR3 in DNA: TGTGCCATCAGCACAGGGGCCGGGGCCAACGTCCTGACTTTC.

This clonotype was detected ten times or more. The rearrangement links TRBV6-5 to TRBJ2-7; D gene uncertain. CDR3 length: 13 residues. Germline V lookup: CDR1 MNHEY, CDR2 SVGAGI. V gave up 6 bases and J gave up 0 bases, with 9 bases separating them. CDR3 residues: CASRLDVSYEQYF. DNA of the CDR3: TGTGCCAGCAGATTGGACGTCTCCTACGAGCAGTACTTC.

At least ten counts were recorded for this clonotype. The CDR3 reads CASSLSGGNQPQHF. The CDR3 DNA is TGTGCCAGCAGTTTATCGGGGGGCAATCAGCCCCAGCATTTT. The chain recombines TRBV27 with TRBJ1-5; D is perhaps TRBD1 (5 bases). The V and J ends lost 0 bases and 2 bases respectively, with 5 bases between them. This CDR3 contains 14 residues. Germline V CDR1 and CDR2: MNHEY, SMNVEV (reference sequence).

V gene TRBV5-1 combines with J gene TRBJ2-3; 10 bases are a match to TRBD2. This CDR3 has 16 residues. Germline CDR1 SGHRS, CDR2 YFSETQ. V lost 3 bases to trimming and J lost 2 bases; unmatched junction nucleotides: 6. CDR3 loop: CASSSQLAGTTDTQYF. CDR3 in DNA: TGCGCCAGCAGCTCCCAACTAGCGGGGACCACAGATACGCAGTATTTT.